The 27 T cell receptor beta chains given below trace back to one sample, sequenced in a study of CD8+ T cells in alopecia areata. The sequencing template was cDNA reverse transcribed from extracted RNA. Clones were read by immunoSEQ multiplex PCR, and TCRdb kept only the in-frame ones, dropping some. The sample was found to contain about 300,000 clones, and every one recurs. Cells that came from pooled cutaneous lymph nodes were sorted using CD4, CD8alpha, NKG2D, NKG2ACE and other markers. What was sequenced was CD4+ T cells sorted from a lymph node. These receptors all stem from a C3H/HeJ mouse with alopecia areata. Strain haplotype at MHC: H2-k.

In its sample, this clone was seen a few times. Gene names denote mouse genes. The missing CDR3 end, 4 residues past where the read stops, is filled in from the germline J gene. This chain joins TRBV13-1 and TRBJ2-1; no firm D call. V shed 2 bases and J shed 0 bases, with 9 bases lying between them. Germline CDR1 NSHNY, CDR2 SYGAGN. The CDR3 loop spans 15 amino acids. Partial CDR3 DNA: TGTGCCAGCAGTGAACAACAATATAACTATGCT. It codes for CASSEQQYNYA. The complete CDR3 sequence is CASSEQQYNYAEQFF.

This clone has ten or more counts. Gene names are the mouse ones. The read stops 4 residues short of the end of the CDR3; the missing end is completed from the germline J gene. The rearrangement links TRBV17 to TRBJ2-1, with 11 bases lining up with TRBD1. The germline gives CDR1 MNHDT, CDR2 YYDKIL. The J segment lost 1 base and the V segment lost 6 bases, leaving 2 bases of the junction unmatched. The CDR3 spans 15 residues. Incomplete CDR3 DNA: TGTGCTAGCAGCGGGACAGGGGGGAACTATGCT. Protein sequence: CASSGTGGNYA. The CDR3 in full is CASSGTGGNYAEQFF.

This clone was observed a few times. Genes and germline are mouse. Read coverage stops 4 residues before the CDR3 terminus; the germline J gene supplies the remainder. This chain connects TRBV19 to TRBJ1-2; no clear D. From germline, CDR1 is FNHDT and CDR2 SITEND (reference sequence). The V end lost 2 bases, the J end lost 2 bases, and 10 bases lay between the germline ends. The CDR3 loop spans 14 amino acids. CDR3 sequence: CASSMGNANSDYTF. The sequenced CDR3 bases are TGTGCCAGCAGTATGGGGAACGCGAACTCC.

Of note for this clone: Gene names refer to mouse genes. The read ends 4 residues before the CDR3 terminus; that terminus is restored from the germline J gene. This rearrangement joins TRBV1 to TRBJ2-1, with 9 nucleotides matching TRBD2. The ends lost 8 bases at V and 2 bases at J; junction bases unmatched: 4. Germline lookup yields CDR1 NSQYPW and CDR2 LRSPGD (reference sequence). This CDR3 contains 14 residues. The CDR3 reads CTCQGLGYYAEQFF. The covered CDR3 bases are TGCACCTGCCAGGGACTGGGATACTATGCT.

This clone was detected ten times or more. The germline and genes are mouse ones. The read stops 4 residues short of the end of the CDR3; the missing end is completed from the germline J gene. The chain has TRBV13-1 and TRBJ2-3; a weak D match, TRBD1 (6 bases). Trimming pared 7 bases from V and 1 base from J, leaving 7 bases between. This CDR3 region has 12 residues. CDR1 is NSHNY and CDR2 is SYGAGN in the germline V gene. CDR3 DNA, as far as it was read: TGTGCCAGCGCAGGGGGTGCAGAA. As protein: CASAGGAE. The CDR3 as a whole reads CASAGGAETLYF.

This clone was observed a few times. Gene names and germline match the mouse. The CDR3 extends 4 residues past the end of the read, so its final part is completed from the germline J gene. The J gene is TRBJ2-3, the V gene TRBV13-1; D remains unclear. Germline V gene data show CDR1 as NSHNY and CDR2 as SYGAGN. This CDR3 has 15 amino acids. V dropped 3 bases and J dropped 0 bases, with 11 bases sitting between them. The CDR3 spells CASSAHQSSAETLYF. The covered CDR3 bases are TGTGCCAGCAGTGCACACCAATCTAGTGCAGAA.

There are a few counts of this clone. Germline and genes here are mouse. Read sequence stops 4 residues before the CDR3 end, and the germline J gene provides the missing end. The J gene is TRBJ1-1, the V gene TRBV1, with TRBD1 as a possible D gene (6 bases). The CDR3 spans 15 residues. Germline values: CDR1 NSQYPW, CDR2 LRSPGD (reference sequence). Deletions cut 3 bases from V and 4 bases from J, with 15 bases between. CDR3 protein: CTCSASQGTGTEVFF. The DNA read from the CDR3 is TGCACCTGCAGTGCCTCACAGGGAACAGGCACA.

This clone turned up a few times. The genes are named according to mouse. Read coverage stops 4 residues before the CDR3 terminus; the germline J gene supplies the remainder. Other DNA sequences within the sample encode an identical CDR3. The J gene is TRBJ2-1, the V gene TRBV31; weak D call: TRBD1 (6 bases). The CDR3 has 13 residues. Trimming stripped 3 bases from V and 5 bases from J, with 11 bases between. Germline V gene data show CDR1 as GKSSPN and CDR2 as SITVG. The chain's CDR3 is CAWSLGQNAEQFF. Incomplete CDR3 DNA: TGTGCCTGGAGCTTGGGACAAAATGCT.

Points on this clone: All gene names here are mouse names. The CDR3 bases that were read are TGTGCCAGCAGTGATGCGACAATTGCAAACACA. As protein: CASSDATIANT. The whole CDR3 protein is CASSDATIANTEVFF. The genes are TRBV13-1 and TRBJ1-1; D remains ambiguous. The sequence runs out 4 residues before the end of the CDR3; the remainder is reconstructed from the germline J gene. The germline V gene encodes CDR1 NSHNY and CDR2 SYGAGN. The CDR3 sequence is 15 residues long. Trimming shortened V by 0 bases and J by 0 bases, and 9 bases separated the two germline ends.

In this sample, this clone turned up a few times. Gene names and germline refer to mouse. The CDR3 end lies 4 residues beyond the end of the read and is filled in from the germline J gene. The rearrangement uses TRBV14 and TRBJ2-1, with 7 bases that match TRBD2. The germline V gene has CDR1 SGHDT and CDR2 FRDEAV. This CDR3 is built from 14 residues. Germline trimming cut 2 bases from V and 6 bases from J; bases unmatched to any gene: 5. The covered CDR3 bases are TGTGCCAGCAGTTTGTATTTGGGGGGTGCT. It translates to CASSLYLGGA. In full, the CDR3 reads CASSLYLGGAEQFF.

This clone was seen a handful of times. Mouse names are used for the genes. Read coverage stops 4 residues before the CDR3 terminus; the germline J gene supplies the remainder. This rearrangement joins TRBV5 to TRBJ2-7; 12 bases are shared with TRBD2. J was trimmed by 0 bases and V by 0 bases; bases with no gene match: 0. The CDR3 totals 16 residues. The germline V gene encodes CDR1 LGHNA and CDR2 YNLKQL (reference sequence). The covered CDR3 bases are TGTGCCAGCAGCCAAGAGACTGGGGGGGCCTCCTAT. As protein: CASSQETGGASY. The complete CDR3 reads CASSQETGGASYEQYF.

This clone was observed a few times. Genes here carry mouse names. The read halts 4 residues ahead of the CDR3 end, with the missing end drawn from the germline J gene. The chain joins TRBV19 to TRBJ2-7; TRBD2 agrees at 11 bases. The CDR3 sequence is 14 residues long. Germline assignment: CDR1 FNHDT and CDR2 SITEND (reference sequence). The covered CDR3 bases are TGTGCCAGCAGTACAGGACTGGGGGGAGAT. It specifies CASSTGLGGD. The entire CDR3 sequence reads CASSTGLGGDEQYF.

Worth noting for this clone: Gene names and germline refer to mouse. From the germline J gene comes the end of the CDR3, since the read stops 4 residues before it. The gene calls are TRBV5 and TRBJ2-2; TRBD1 matches 7 bases. The CDR3 runs 15 residues. CDR1 LGHNA and CDR2 YNLKQL come from the germline V gene (reference sequence). V was clipped by 4 bases and J by 3 bases; unmatched bases: 5. This chain's CDR3 is CASSPWDSHTGQLYF. Partial CDR3 DNA: TGTGCCAGCAGCCCCTGGGACAGTCACACCGGG.

A note on this clone: Genes and germline come from the mouse. The read comes to an end 4 residues before the CDR3 does, leaving the germline J gene to fill in the end. J is TRBJ2-5 and V is TRBV13-1; perhaps TRBD2 as D (6 bases). Germline lookup yields CDR1 NSHNY and CDR2 SYGAGN. CDR3 length equals 13 residues. Trimming took off 4 bases at V and 3 bases at J, with 9 bases between the two ends. The CDR3 DNA, read in part, is TGTGCCAGCAGTCGGCTGGGGCAAGAC. Translated: CASSRLGQD. The whole CDR3 region reads CASSRLGQDTQYF.

With respect to this clone: The listed genes are named as in mouse. The read ends 4 residues early relative to the CDR3; the germline J gene fills the gap. The gene calls are TRBV13-2 and TRBJ2-4; TRBD2 is a possible D gene (6 bases). CDR1 is NNHNN and CDR2 is SYGAGS in the germline V gene (reference sequence). The CDR3 spans 13 residues. The CDR3 loop reads CASGDLGRNTLYF. Incomplete CDR3 DNA: TGTGCCAGCGGTGACCTGGGGAGAAAC.

With respect to this clone: Here the gene names and germline are mouse. The DNA ends 4 residues before the CDR3 does, and the rest of the CDR3 is filled in from the germline J gene. V gene TRBV31 combines with J gene TRBJ2-2; 8 nucleotides match TRBD1. Germline CDR1 and CDR2: GKSSPN and SITVG. The trim removed 3 bases at V and 1 base at J, leaving 4 bases unmatched. The CDR3 is 15 amino acids. CDR3 bases read: TGTGCCTGGAGGACAGGGGCGCGAAACACCGGG. Its translation is CAWRTGARNTG. The CDR3 reads in full as CAWRTGARNTGQLYF. Full variable domain (rest looked up from reference TRBV31 and TRBJ2-2): AQTIHQWPVAEIKAVGSPLSLGCTIKGKSSPNLYWYWQATGGTLQQLFYSITVGQVESVVQLNLSASRPKDDQFILSTEKLLLSHSGFYLCAWRTGARNTGQLYFGEGSKLTVL.

This clone has a handful of counts. Gene names and germline refer to mouse. The sequenced part of the CDR3 DNA is TGCACCTGCAGTGCACCTGGGGGGTCTAGTGCAGAA. Its protein is CTCSAPGGSSAE. The complete CDR3 reads CTCSAPGGSSAETLYF. V is TRBV1 and J is TRBJ2-3; 8 bases fit TRBD2. The CDR3 end is not reached by the read, which stops 4 residues before it; the germline J gene fills it in. CDR1 is NSQYPW, CDR2 LRSPGD, per germline (reference sequence). The CDR3 covers 16 residues. Trimming cost V 2 bases and J 0 bases; bases outside gene matches: 4.

The sample holds a few counts of this clone. Genes and germline are mouse. The DNA ends 4 residues before the CDR3 does, and the rest of the CDR3 is filled in from the germline J gene. V and J are TRBV13-3 and TRBJ2-1, with 12 bases aligning to TRBD2. V dropped 6 bases and J dropped 6; count of bases not matched to a gene: 4. The CDR3 covers 14 residues. The germline V gene has CDR1 NNHDY and CDR2 SYVADS. CDR3 bases read: TGTGCCAGCACCAGACTGGGGGGGCGTGCT. This translates into CASTRLGGRA. The whole CDR3 sequence is CASTRLGGRAEQFF.

With respect to this clone: These gene names are mouse names. The DNA ends 4 residues before the CDR3 does, and the rest of the CDR3 is filled in from the germline J gene. The chain carries TRBV1 and TRBJ2-3; 10 nucleotides agree with TRBD2. J was trimmed by 0 bases and V by 4 bases; bases with no gene match: 4. Germline CDR1 reads NSQYPW; CDR2 reads LRSPGD (reference sequence). The CDR3 runs to 16 residues. CDR3 residues: CTCSDWGGASAETLYF. The CDR3 DNA, read in part, is TGCACCTGCAGTGACTGGGGGGGGGCTAGTGCAGAA.

Concerning this clone: Mouse gene names apply. The missing CDR3 end, 4 residues past where the read stops, is filled in from the germline J gene. The identical CDR3 is also encoded by other nucleotide sequences in the sample. The chain links TRBV17 to TRBJ2-5; D possibly corresponds to TRBD1 (6 bases). The CDR3 spans 13 residues. Trimming cost V 4 bases and J 2 bases, with 7 bases left between them. Germline CDR1 MNHDT, CDR2 YYDKIL. The CDR3 protein is CASSTGVQDTQYF. The covered CDR3 bases are TGTGCTAGCAGTACAGGGGTCCAAGAC. The variable domain in full, with the rest retrieved from reference TRBV17 and TRBJ2-5, is DTTVKQNPRYKLARVGKPVNLICSQTMNHDTMYWYQKKPNQAPKLLLFYYDKILNREADTFEKFQSSRPNNSFCSLYIGSAGLEYSAMYLCASSTGVQDTQYFGPGTRLLVL.

This clone has just a few counts. Gene labels here are mouse ones. The observed sequence ends 4 residues before the CDR3 terminus, with the missing tail filled in from the germline J gene. At the DNA level, this CDR3 is encoded by other sequences in the same sample as well. The chain has TRBV19 and TRBJ2-7; 8 bases align to TRBD2. The CDR3 runs 13 residues. The germline V gene encodes CDR1 FNHDT and CDR2 SITEND (reference sequence). The CDR3 DNA, read in part, is TGTGCCAGCAGTATTCTGGGGGGTTAT. It codes for CASSILGGY. From start to end, the CDR3 is CASSILGGYEQYF.

This clone was observed a few times. Mouse germline and gene names are used. The read stops 4 residues short of the end of the CDR3; the missing end is completed from the germline J gene. This chain joins TRBV13-1 and TRBJ2-5; D possibly corresponds to TRBD1 (5 bases). The CDR3 totals 16 residues. Germline V gene data show CDR1 as NSHNY and CDR2 as SYGAGN. V was trimmed by 0 bases and J by 0 bases, leaving 11 bases between them. The CDR3 sequence is CASSDAQDNNQDTQYF. The covered CDR3 bases are TGTGCCAGCAGTGATGCCCAGGACAATAACCAAGAC.

This clone was found a few times. These gene names are mouse names. The missing CDR3 end, 4 residues past where the read stops, is filled in from the germline J gene. The rearrangement uses TRBV13-1 and TRBJ2-3, with TRBD2 as a possible D gene (7 bases). V was cut by 5 bases and J by 0 bases, with 13 bases left in between. This CDR3 is built from 15 residues. Per germline, CDR1 NSHNY and CDR2 SYGAGN. This chain's CDR3 is CASRGAGGSAETLYF. CDR3 DNA (partial): TGTGCCAGCAGGGGGGCTGGGGGAAGTGCAGAA.

On this clone: Gene names are mouse gene names. The DNA ends 4 residues before the CDR3 does, and the rest of the CDR3 is filled in from the germline J gene. The J gene is TRBJ1-2, the V gene TRBV19, with D perhaps matching TRBD1 (6 bases). The germline V gene has CDR1 FNHDT and CDR2 SITEND (reference sequence). The CDR3 loop spans 14 amino acids. V lost 6 bases and J 3 bases, leaving 15 bases between the germline ends. CDR3 DNA (partial): TGTGCCAGCAAATCTCACAGGGAAGACTCC. It translates to CASKSHREDS. The CDR3 in its entirety is CASKSHREDSDYTF.

On this clone itself: These gene names are mouse names. Sequencing ends 4 residues short of the CDR3 end; the germline J gene provides the rest. The V and J genes are TRBV13-1 and TRBJ2-4; TRBD2 agrees at 10 bases. CDR3 size: 16 residues. The germline V gene encodes CDR1 NSHNY and CDR2 SYGAGN. Losses at the gene ends were 0 bases for V and 0 bases for J; bases not matched to a gene: 1. Incomplete CDR3 DNA: TGTGCCAGCAGTGATGGGGACTGGGGTAGTCAAAAC. It is translated as CASSDGDWGSQN. The CDR3 reads in full as CASSDGDWGSQNTLYF.

This clone has a handful of counts. Mouse germline and gene names are used. Read coverage stops 4 residues before the CDR3 terminus; the germline J gene supplies the remainder. The gene calls are TRBV4 and TRBJ2-3; a weak D match, TRBD1 (6 bases). The V end lost 5 bases, the J end lost 0 bases, and 15 bases lay between the germline ends. Germline assignment: CDR1 LGHDT and CDR2 YNNKQL (reference sequence). This CDR3 contains 16 residues. The CDR3 loop reads CASSGDNLISAETLYF. CDR3 bases read: TGTGCCAGCAGCGGGGACAACTTGATTAGTGCAGAA.

A note on this clone: The genes and germline here are from mouse. CDR3 DNA (partial): TGCACCTGCAGTGAGACAGGGGGCGACTATGCT. Its translation is CTCSETGGDYA. In full, the CDR3 is CTCSETGGDYAEQFF. The V and J genes are TRBV1 and TRBJ2-1; 10 bases line up with TRBD1. The observed sequence ends 4 residues before the CDR3 terminus, with the missing tail filled in from the germline J gene. In germline, CDR1 is NSQYPW, CDR2 LRSPGD (reference sequence). This CDR3 is 15 amino acids long. V dropped 4 bases and J dropped 2; count of bases not matched to a gene: 2.